Shown below are 30 T cell receptor beta chains from a single sample sequenced in a study of T-cell memory formation after mild COVID-19. From the 5' RACE reads, TCRdb called clonotypes with MiXCR, one entry per CDR3 protein. The sample includes 65,000 to 95,000 distinct CDR3 sequences, 10% to 15% of them seen just once. Sequenced input: PBMCs or a T cell subset sorted from them (not recorded which). Source of these receptors: a man younger than 35 who had mild COVID-19 (a few samples of this study predate the infection). Cell type and time point are not known.

This clonotype has more than one count but fewer than ten. V is TRBV15 and J is TRBJ2-5; TRBD2 aligns across 8 bases. The CDR3 covers 16 residues. V was pared by 1 base and J by 4 bases, with 8 bases of the junction left unmatched. Looked up from germline, CDR1 is LNHNV and CDR2 is YYDKDF (reference sequence). The CDR3 DNA reads TGTGCCACCAGCAGAGTTCGCGGGGGGAGCCGAGAGACCCAGTACTTC. Residues: CATSRVRGGSRETQYF. The variable domain in full, completed from reference TRBV15 and TRBJ2-5, reads DAMVIQNPRYQVTQFGKPVTLSCSQTLNHNVMYWYQQKSSQAPKLLFHYYDKDFNNEADTPDNFQSRRPNTSFCFLDIRSPGLGDTAMYLCATSRVRGGSRETQYFGPGTRLLVL.

This clonotype was seen a few times. This chain uses TRBV7-9 with TRBJ2-3, with D tentatively TRBD1 or TRBD2 (5 bases each). This CDR3 region has 15 residues. Germline V gene lookup returns CDR1 SEHNR and CDR2 FQNEAQ (reference sequence). Trimming removed 5 bases from V and 3 bases from J, with 15 bases in between. The CDR3 region has the DNA TGTGCCAGCAGCCTCCCGGGACGCCGGACAGATACGCAGTATTTT. This gives the protein CASSLPGRRTDTQYF. Based on the CDR3 plus reference TRBV7-9 and TRBJ2-3, the full variable domain is DTGVSQNPRHKITKRGQNVTFRCDPISEHNRLYWYRQTLGQGPEFLTYFQNEAQLEKSRLLSDRFSAERPKGSFSTLEIQRTEQGDSAMYLCASSLPGRRTDTQYFGPGTRLTVL.

J is TRBJ2-1 and V is TRBV7-3; either TRBD1 or TRBD2 may fit D (6 bases each). V was clipped by 3 bases and J by 9 bases, with 15 bases between them. Germline values: CDR1 SGHTA, CDR2 FQGTGA. CDR3 length: 14 residues. Here the CDR3 reads CASSFEGGIAEQFF. CDR3 DNA sequence: TGTGCCAGCAGCTTTGAGGGGGGCATTGCTGAGCAGTTCTTC.

The chain carries TRBV4-3 and TRBJ2-1; tentatively, D is TRBD1 (5 bases). The CDR3 contains 13 residues. V was cut by 0 bases and J by 7 bases, with 7 bases left in between. Germline V lookup: CDR1 LGHNA, CDR2 YSLEER. This CDR3 reads CASSQDRQNEQFF. As DNA, the CDR3 is TGCGCCAGCAGCCAAGACCGACAGAATGAGCAGTTCTTC.

This clonotype was counted a single time. J is TRBJ2-1 and V is TRBV20-1, with D unresolved. CDR3 length: 15 amino acids. Germline V CDR1 and CDR2: DFQATT, SNEGSKA (reference sequence). The V and J ends lost 0 bases and 3 bases respectively, with 12 bases between them. The CDR3, as DNA: TGCAGTGCTAGAGATTTGACGGGCCTCTACAATGAGCAGTTCTTC. Translated: CSARDLTGLYNEQFF.

For this clonotype: At one end, the junction sequence differs from germline, possibly due to a read error. The chain combines TRBV11-2 with TRBJ1-5; D unresolved. CDR3 length equals 13 residues. The V gene's germline CDR1 is SGHAT and CDR2 FQNNGV. The CDR3 DNA follows: TGTGCCAGCAGCTTAGCGGGAAATCGGCCCCAGCATTTT. Its protein product is CASSLAGNRPQHF.

This clonotype has a handful of counts. The chain has TRBV4-1 and TRBJ1-2; unclear D gene. The V gene lost 1 base and the J gene lost 4 bases, with 16 bases spanning the gap. Germline values: CDR1 MGHRA, CDR2 YSYEKL. The CDR3 extends over 16 amino acids. The CDR3 protein is CASSQAPQTSSYGYTF. CDR3 DNA: TGCGCCAGCAGCCAAGCCCCCCAAACTTCTAGCTATGGCTACACCTTC.

The sample holds many counts of this clonotype. The chain combines TRBV9 with TRBJ2-3, with D uncertain. Germline CDR1 and CDR2: SGDLS and YYNGEE. Trimming removed 3 bases from V and 0 bases from J, with 8 bases in between. The CDR3 loop spans 14 amino acids. CDR3 protein: CASSALISTDTQYF. For the CDR3, the DNA is TGTGCCAGCAGCGCCCTCATTAGCACAGATACGCAGTATTTT.

This chain uses TRBV29-1 with TRBJ2-1; D is tentatively TRBD1 or TRBD2 (5 bases each). The CDR3 covers 10 residues. CDR1 is SQVTM, CDR2 ANQGSEA, per germline. Trimming removed 3 bases from V and 9 bases from J, with 6 bases in between. The CDR3 DNA is TGCAGCGTTGAGAGGGGTGAGCAGTTCTTC. As protein: CSVERGEQFF.

This clonotype was found a few times. The V call is TRBV4-2, the J call TRBJ2-7; D is unresolved. Trimming took 0 bases from V and 3 from J, leaving 9 bases between them. The CDR3 has 14 amino acids. Germline V gives CDR1 LGHNA, CDR2 YNFKEQ. As DNA, the CDR3 is TGTGCCAGCAGCCAAGATCTGGGAAACTACGAGCAGTACTTC. It is translated as CASSQDLGNYEQYF.

In regard to this clonotype: A junction boundary mismatches the germline segment, possibly from a read error. For the CDR3, the DNA is TGTGCCAGCAGCTTCGATGGTCCCTTT. Residues: CASSFDGPF. V gene TRBV7-6 combines with J gene TRBJ1-1; no clear D. CDR1 and CDR2 from the germline V gene are SGHVS and FNYEAQ. This CDR3 is built from 9 residues.

This clonotype was detected only a few times. This chain joins TRBV28 and TRBJ2-7, with D maybe TRBD1 (5 bases). This CDR3 spans 11 amino acids. V lost 2 bases and J 8 bases, leaving 7 bases between the germline ends. In germline, CDR1 is MDHEN, CDR2 SYDVKM. The CDR3 loop is CASSLGAQQYV. The CDR3 region has the DNA TGTGCCAGCAGTTTAGGGGCCCAGCAGTACGTC.

This clonotype was counted only a few times. This chain connects TRBV7-9 to TRBJ2-7; 8 positions match TRBD2. V was pared by 4 bases and J by 5 bases, with 7 bases of the junction left unmatched. Germline values: CDR1 SEHNR, CDR2 FQNEAQ (reference sequence). This CDR3 has 14 amino acids. The CDR3 region has the DNA TGTGCCAGCAGCTCAGGACTAGCCGCGGACGAGCAGTACTTC. It translates to CASSSGLAADEQYF.

This clonotype came up many times. The gene calls are TRBV4-2 and TRBJ2-7; D is unresolved. CDR1 LGHNA and CDR2 YNFKEQ come from the germline V gene. Between the trimmed V and J ends, which lost 2 bases and 7 bases, there was a span of 6 bases. The length of the CDR3 is 11 residues. DNA of the CDR3: TGTGCCAGCAGCCAACCGGTTGAGCAGTACGTC. It encodes CASSQPVEQYV.

This clonotype was picked up a small number of times. The chain joins TRBV27 to TRBJ2-1; D gene ambiguous. CDR3 length: 11 amino acids. Trimming removed 3 bases at V and 10 bases at J, with 7 bases between. Germline CDR1 is MNHEY and CDR2 is SMNVEV (reference sequence). The CDR3 loop is CASSLGIEQFF. The CDR3, as DNA: TGTGCCAGCAGTTTGGGTATAGAGCAGTTCTTC.

This clonotype was detected a few times. This chain uses TRBV4-1 with TRBJ1-5; unclear D gene. Per the germline V gene, CDR1 is MGHRA and CDR2 is YSYEKL. The V end lost 0 bases, the J end lost 3 bases, and 12 bases lay between the germline ends. This CDR3 contains 16 residues. CDR3 nucleotide sequence: TGCGCCAGCAGCCAAGATTATGGCGGAAACAATCAGCCCCAGCATTTT. This translates into CASSQDYGGNNQPQHF.

This clonotype has a handful of counts. The rearrangement joins TRBV20-1 to TRBJ2-3, with 10 bases fitting TRBD2. Germline assignment: CDR1 DFQATT and CDR2 SNEGSKA (reference sequence). V shed 5 bases, J shed 2 bases, and the junction held 4 bases outside the gene matches. The CDR3 runs 14 residues. DNA of the CDR3: TGCAGTGCTTATAGCGGGGGGTACACAGATACGCAGTATTTT. Translated, it gives CSAYSGGYTDTQYF.

As DNA, the CDR3 is TGCGCCAGCAGCCAGAATACAGGACTAGCGGGGGAGCAGTTCTTC. Protein sequence: CASSQNTGLAGEQFF. This sequence joins TRBV4-1 and TRBJ2-1; the match to TRBD2 covers 12 bases. CDR1 MGHRA and CDR2 YSYEKL come from the germline V gene. The CDR3 has 15 amino acids. V was clipped by 3 bases and J by 10 bases; unmatched bases: 7.

The J gene is TRBJ2-1, the V gene TRBV5-5; no clear D gene. V dropped 2 bases and J dropped 7 bases, with 7 bases sitting between them. The CDR3 is made up of 12 amino acids. Germline V CDR1 and CDR2: SGHKS, YYEKEE (reference sequence). Here the CDR3 DNA reads TGTGCCAGCAGCTTTATTTATAATGAGCAGTTCTTC. Translated: CASSFIYNEQFF.

The V gene is TRBV4-1, the J gene TRBJ2-5; maybe TRBD2 (6 bases). V shed 2 bases and J shed 4 bases, with 8 bases lying between them. CDR3 length: 13 amino acids. In germline, CDR1 is MGHRA, CDR2 YSYEKL. CDR3 in amino acids: CASSQKGGETQYF. CDR3 in DNA: TGCGCCAGCAGCCAAAAGGGAGGAGAGACCCAGTACTTC.

The gene calls are TRBV4-3 and TRBJ1-1; D unclear. The CDR3 has 17 residues. CDR1 and CDR2 from the germline V gene are LGHNA and YSLEER. Trimming cost V 0 bases and J 0 bases, with 14 bases left between them. CDR3 residues: CASSQDLWRNLNTEAFF. The CDR3 coding sequence is TGCGCCAGCAGCCAAGATTTGTGGAGAAACTTGAACACTGAAGCTTTCTTT.

In this sample, this clonotype turned up a few times. The chain joins TRBV5-5 to TRBJ2-2; D is ambiguous. The CDR3 spans 15 residues. V was pared by 4 bases and J by 4 bases, with 14 bases between. CDR1 is SGHKS, CDR2 YYEKEE, per germline (reference sequence). The CDR3 coding sequence is TGTGCCAGCAGCGAGGCAGGACCCCTCACCGGGGAGCTGTTTTTT. The encoded protein is CASSEAGPLTGELFF.

This clonotype was seen a few times. The genes are TRBV7-7 and TRBJ2-2; no definite D call. CDR3 size: 14 residues. Trimming left V 2 bases short and J 7 bases short, with 11 bases between. Germline values: CDR1 SSHAT, CDR2 FNYEAQ (reference sequence). The CDR3 spells CASSLSLRGGELFF. The CDR3 DNA reads as TGTGCCAGCAGCTTAAGTCTCCGTGGCGGGGAGCTGTTTTTT.

The table lists this clonotype with a few counts. This chain links TRBV27 with TRBJ1-1; D gene ambiguous. This CDR3 spans 12 amino acids. Trimming took 7 bases from V and 1 from J, leaving 7 bases between them. Germline V gives CDR1 MNHEY, CDR2 SMNVEV (reference sequence). CDR3 region: CASKEGNTEAFF. In DNA, the CDR3 is TGTGCCAGCAAGGAGGGGAACACTGAAGCTTTCTTT.

This clonotype was counted at least ten times. V and J are TRBV7-9 and TRBJ2-1, with D hard to call. CDR3 length: 13 amino acids. Germline-derived CDR1 and CDR2 are SEHNR and FQNEAQ (reference sequence). Trimming took off 6 bases at V and 4 bases at J, with 10 bases between the two ends. CDR3 nucleotide sequence: TGTGCCAGCAGTCTTGGGTCTTACAATGAGCAGTTCTTC. Encoded protein: CASSLGSYNEQFF.

The chain recombines TRBV27 with TRBJ2-2; 7 positions agree with TRBD1. The ends lost 6 bases at V and 1 base at J; junction bases unmatched: 11. Germline V gene data show CDR1 as MNHEY and CDR2 as SMNVEV (reference sequence). This CDR3 has 17 amino acids. CDR3 sequence (DNA): TGTGCCAGCAGCCGACTCGACAGGGTTGGGAACACCGGGGAGCTGTTTTTT. Amino acid sequence: CASSRLDRVGNTGELFF.

The chain has TRBV6-5 and TRBJ1-4; TRBD1 matches at 8 bases. CDR1 and CDR2 from the germline V gene are MNHEY and SVGAGI. The CDR3 loop spans 13 amino acids. V gave up 6 bases and J gave up 15 bases; unmatched junction bases: 12. Written as DNA, the CDR3 is TGTGCCAGCAGCCCCGGACAGGGCCTGGTGGTGTTTTTT. It translates to CASSPGQGLVVFF.

This clonotype showed up just a few times. V gene TRBV20-1 combines with J gene TRBJ2-7; 8 positions match TRBD2. The junction had 0 bases not matched to a gene; V was cut back by 3 bases and J by 2 bases. There are 12 residues in the CDR3. CDR1 is DFQATT, CDR2 SNEGSKA, per germline (reference sequence). In DNA, the CDR3 is TGCAGTGCTAGGCGGGGGGCCTACGAGCAGTACTTC. Its protein is CSARRGAYEQYF.

This clonotype has a handful of counts. The genes are TRBV12-3 or TRBV12-4 and TRBJ1-3, with D possibly TRBD1 on 5 matching bases. The CDR3 extends over 14 amino acids. V lost 4 bases and J 4 bases, leaving 11 bases between the germline ends. CDR3 loop: CASSSLGEGNTIYF. The CDR3 nucleotides read TGTGCCAGCAGTTCCCTGGGGGAAGGAAACACCATATATTTT.

The J gene is TRBJ2-2, the V gene TRBV7-9; 9 nucleotides agree with TRBD2. Losses at the gene ends were 6 bases for V and 5 bases for J; bases not matched to a gene: 10. The CDR3 has 16 residues. Germline V gives CDR1 SEHNR, CDR2 FQNEAQ (reference sequence). The CDR3 loop is CASSPRTSVGTGELFF. In nucleotides, the CDR3 is TGTGCCAGCAGTCCTCGGACTAGCGTAGGAACCGGGGAGCTGTTTTTT.